Following are 5 T cell receptor beta chains from one sample sequenced in a study of cytomegalovirus exposure and HLA in healthy donors. The primer mix had 60 Vbeta and 13 Jbeta primers. Clones were read by immunoSEQ multiplex PCR, and TCRdb kept only the in-frame ones, dropping some. Here the sample spans under 130,000 clones, about 80% being singletons. Sequences were obtained from PBMCs. These receptors were obtained from a woman in her thirties or forties in good health and CMV-seronegative.

J is TRBJ1-2 and V is TRBV4-3, with D possibly matching TRBD1 (6 bases). CDR1 is LGHNA and CDR2 is YSLEER in the germline V gene. V shed 4 bases and J shed 8 bases, with 17 bases lying between them. The CDR3 consists of 14 residues. The CDR3 DNA sequence: TGCGCCAGCAGCCGAACGGACAGTGGCTCCGGCTACACCTTC. It encodes CASSRTDSGSGYTF.

The chain uses TRBV29-1 and TRBJ1-2; no clear D. Per germline, CDR1 SQVTM and CDR2 ANQGSEA. V shed 0 bases and J shed 4 bases, with 6 bases lying between them. The CDR3 contains 12 residues. The CDR3 spells CSVEDRVYGYTF. The CDR3 region has the DNA TGCAGCGTTGAAGATCGTGTCTATGGCTACACCTTC. The full variable domain, completed using reference TRBV29-1 and TRBJ1-2, is SAVISQKPSRDICQRGTSLTIQCQVDSQVTMMFWYRQQPGQSLTLIATANQGSEATYESGFVIDKFPISRPNLTFSTLTVSNMSPEDSSIYLCSVEDRVYGYTFGSGTRLTVV.

The chain joins TRBV29-1 to TRBJ2-1; TRBD2 matches at 15 bases. The CDR3 has 15 residues. Germline trimming cut 4 bases from V and 8 bases from J; bases unmatched to any gene: 6. CDR1 and CDR2 from the germline V gene are SQVTM and ANQGSEA. Written as DNA, the CDR3 is TGCAGCGTTGGGACTAGCGGGAGGGGTTCCGATGAGCAGTTCTTC. Translated: CSVGTSGRGSDEQFF.

The rearrangement links TRBV7-2 to TRBJ2-1; TRBD1 is a possible D gene (6 bases). CDR3 size: 17 residues. Germline assignment: CDR1 SGHTA and CDR2 FQGNSA. V lost 1 base to trimming and J lost 8 bases, with 21 bases between them. CDR3 bases: TGTGCCAGCAGCTTAGTGGGGCAGAGGGTTGGGGGCCATGAGCAGTTCTTC. Translation: CASSLVGQRVGGHEQFF.

This chain connects TRBV7-8 to TRBJ2-7; 7 bases are shared with TRBD1. The CDR3 extends over 16 amino acids. V shed 4 bases and J 0 bases; nucleotides not matched to a gene: 9. Germline values: CDR1 SGHVS, CDR2 FQNEAQ. The DNA of the CDR3 is TGTGCCAGCAGCTCGTCACAGGGGTGGAGCTCCTACGAGCAGTACTTC. Translating gives CASSSSQGWSSYEQYF.